These T cell receptor beta chains were read from a single sample in a study of patients and donors after allogeneic stem cell transplantation. TCRdb fed the RT-PCR reads into MiXCR, producing one record per CDR3 protein. The data hold some 960,000 distinct CDR3 sequences, with roughly 18% observed a single time. The source material was blood, either unsorted or a sorted T cell fraction (not recorded which). These receptors all stem from a human donor who was either an allogeneic HSCT recipient or a stem cell or donor lymphocyte infusion donor (not recorded which). It is not recorded whose cells these are; they may come from a transplant donor. Both conserved end residues are part of each CDR3.

v_gene,CDR3aa
TRBV7-8,CASSLTLAGVNTGELFF
TRBV18,CASSPRITLAGGQEQYF
TRBV6-1,CATTSGLPYEQYF
TRBV2,CASSEGIKTQYF
TRBV7-3,CASSLIRQSNTGELFF
TRBV18,CASSLWDRPFNYGYTF
TRBV12-3/TRBV12-4,CASSPTSGSSVGELFF
TRBV12-3/TRBV12-4,CASSGDRRYGYTF
TRBV20-1,CSALSLHSYNEQFF
TRBV20-1,CSAAGTQSNIQYF
TRBV20-1,CSARGPLYEQYF
TRBV9,CASSASGAGQGPYEQYF
TRBV12-3/TRBV12-4,CASTLRIFTGTTYEQYF
TRBV7-2,CASSLAGSRNQPQHF
TRBV29-1,CSVVQETQYF
TRBV11-2,CASSLTRTGDYYGELFF
TRBV20-1,CSAQTSGGSLNTEAFF
TRBV20-1,CSARALPIYPNTGELFF
TRBV6-1,CASSFGQSKEQYF
TRBV4-3,CASSQGQGIDSPLHF
TRBV3-1,CASSQTGPLVTDTQYF